This is a list of T cell receptor beta chains from one sample in a study of OX40 agonist ivuxolimab in advanced cancers. Sequenced by immunoSEQ multiplex PCR; TCRdb stores in-frame clones only, minus some. The sample contains about 73,000 clones, over 75% of which appear only once. Sequencing was performed on CD4+ or CD8+ T cells sorted from blood, taken in a trial of the OX40 agonist ivuxolimab. The receptors were gathered from an adult with an advanced solid tumor such as melanoma, head and neck, liver or kidney cancer. Each CDR3 is given with its conserved first and last residue. Fields, in order: clone size, V gene, J gene, D gene, CDR3 protein, CDR3 DNA. D genes are given only for firm matches. Clone size, where shown, is once, few, many, or a class for clones that have expanded.

NA	TRBV7-9	TRBJ1-5	NA	CASSTDGYQPQHF	TGTGCCAGCAGCACCGACGGTTACCAGCCCCAGCATTTT
NA	TRBV28	TRBJ1-4	NA	CASSFTRANEKLFF	TGTGCCAGCAGTTTTACCAGAGCTAATGAAAAACTGTTTTTT
NA	TRBV9	TRBJ2-3	NA	CASSVRPTDTQYF	TGTGCCAGCAGCGTCCGCCCCACAGATACGCAGTATTTT
NA	TRBV19	TRBJ2-2	NA	CASSMIRTVNTGELFF	TGTGCCAGTAGTATGATCCGGACGGTGAACACCGGGGAGCTGTTTTTT
NA	TRBV20-1	TRBJ2-5	NA	CSAREETLPYF	TGCAGTGCTAGAGAAGAGACTCTCCCGTACTTC
once	TRBV7-2	TRBJ1-1	NA	CASSPTARGMGAFF	TGTGCCAGCAGCCCCACCGCGCGGGGGATGGGAGCTTTCTTT
NA	TRBV7-9	TRBJ2-1	TRBD2	CASSTGLAGSPTFF	TGTGCCAGCAGCACCGGACTAGCGGGTTCCCCAACGTTCTTC
once	TRBV2	TRBJ2-5	TRBD2	CASSGGNKETQYF	TGTGCCAGCAGCGGGGGGAACAAAGAGACCCAGTACTTC
NA	TRBV23-1	TRBJ2-7	TRBD1	CASSRRRQGNSYEQYF	TGCGCCAGCAGTCGGCGGAGACAGGGGAACTCCTACGAGCAGTACTTC
NA	TRBV5-4	TRBJ2-1	TRBD2	CASSLEGPAGPLYNEQFF	TGTGCCAGCAGCTTGGAGGGGCCAGCGGGACCGCTTTACAATGAGCAGTTCTTC
NA	TRBV19	TRBJ2-4	NA	CASPGPYNKNIQYF	TGTGCCAGTCCCGGGCCCTACAACAAAAACATTCAGTACTTC
NA	TRBV5-4	TRBJ2-7	NA	CASSLVQGSGEQYF	TGTGCCAGCAGCTTGGTGCAGGGATCGGGCGAGCAGTACTTC
NA	TRBV10-3	TRBJ1-5	NA	CAISESRQGGSGNQPQHF	TGTGCCATCAGTGAGTCGAGGCAGGGCGGATCGGGCAATCAGCCCCAGCATTTT
NA	TRBV13	TRBJ2-4	NA	CASSLGQGISSKNIQYF	TGTGCCAGCAGCTTAGGCCAGGGCATCTCTAGCAAAAACATTCAGTACTTC
NA	TRBV6-1	TRBJ1-3	NA	CASSVNPEGNTIYF	TGTGCCAGCAGTGTGAACCCGGAGGGAAACACCATATATTTT
NA	TRBV9	TRBJ2-1	TRBD2	CASSASGSSYNEQFF	TGTGCCAGCAGCGCTAGCGGGAGCTCCTACAATGAGCAGTTCTTC
NA	TRBV5-8	TRBJ2-1	NA	CASSVRGFTYNEQFF	TGTGCCAGCAGCGTCCGGGGTTTTACCTACAATGAGCAGTTCTTC
NA	TRBV4-3	TRBJ2-5	NA	CASSQDHGGETQYF	TGCGCCAGCAGCCAAGATCACGGGGGAGAGACCCAGTACTTC
NA	TRBV28	TRBJ2-1	TRBD2	CASSLSGIHNEQFF	TGTGCCAGCAGTTTAAGCGGGATTCACAATGAGCAGTTCTTC
NA	TRBV5-4	TRBJ2-2	TRBD2	CASSGALAGAGELFF	TGTGCCAGCAGCGGGGCACTAGCGGGAGCCGGGGAGCTGTTTTTT
NA	TRBV5-4	TRBJ2-1	TRBD2	CASSSELAGGRNEQFF	TGTGCCAGCAGCTCGGAACTAGCGGGAGGGCGCAATGAGCAGTTCTTC
NA	TRBV11-2	TRBJ2-4	NA	CASSLLGAKNIQYF	TGTGCCAGCAGCTTACTGGGTGCCAAAAACATTCAGTACTTC
NA	TRBV19	TRBJ1-4	NA	CASRIGTLGEKLFF	TGTGCCAGTAGGATCGGGACACTTGGGGAAAAACTGTTTTTT
NA	TRBV18	TRBJ2-5	NA	CASSPQAQETQYF	TGTGCCAGCTCACCCCAAGCCCAAGAGACCCAGTACTTC
NA	TRBV11-3	TRBJ2-3	NA	CASREGGGTTDTQYF	TGTGCCAGCAGAGAGGGGGGAGGCACCACAGATACGCAGTATTTT
NA	TRBV19	TRBJ2-5	NA	CASSIDPGAVRMETQYF	TGTGCCAGTAGTATAGACCCCGGGGCGGTGAGGATGGAGACCCAGTACTTC
few	TRBV2	TRBJ2-1	NA	CASRPGHTYNEQFF	TGTGCCAGCAGACCGGGACACACCTACAATGAGCAGTTCTTC
NA	TRBV29-1	TRBJ2-1	NA	CSVGGNNEQFF	TGCAGCGTTGGGGGGAACAATGAGCAGTTCTTC
NA	TRBV6-1	TRBJ1-1	NA	CASTGPNTEAFF	TGTGCCAGCACGGGTCCAAACACTGAAGCTTTCTTT
NA	TRBV9	TRBJ2-1	NA	CASSVATGRDEQFF	TGTGCCAGCAGCGTAGCTACAGGGAGGGATGAGCAGTTCTTC
NA	TRBV7-9	TRBJ2-3	TRBD1	CASSRGDRGQGTQYF	TGTGCCAGCAGCCGCGGGGACAGGGGCCAAGGGACGCAGTATTTT
NA	TRBV7-9	TRBJ2-1	TRBD2	CASSRGLAGGPVNEQFF	TGTGCCAGCAGCCGAGGACTAGCGGGAGGGCCGGTCAATGAGCAGTTCTTC
NA	TRBV19	TRBJ1-6	NA	CASSNVPDLGSPLHF	TGTGCCAGTTCAAACGTCCCGGACCTGGGTTCACCCCTCCACTTT
NA	TRBV28	TRBJ1-2	NA	CASSLKGDIYGYTF	TGTGCCAGCAGTTTAAAGGGCGATATCTATGGCTACACCTTC
NA	TRBV18	TRBJ2-2	TRBD1	CASSSGTENTGELFF	TGTGCCAGCTCATCCGGGACAGAAAATACCGGGGAGCTGTTTTTT
once	TRBV20-1	TRBJ2-1	TRBD2	CSSGLGDEQFF	TGCAGTTCGGGACTAGGCGATGAGCAGTTCTTC
NA	TRBV5-1	TRBJ1-3	TRBD1	CASSLEGQGFAGNTIYF	TGCGCCAGCAGCTTGGAGGGACAGGGGTTTGCTGGAAACACCATATATTTT
NA	TRBV7-9	TRBJ2-1	NA	CASTLGGLGPYNEQFF	TGTGCCAGCACGCTAGGCGGGTTAGGCCCCTACAATGAGCAGTTCTTC
NA	TRBV5-4	TRBJ2-7	TRBD1	CASSPPPGQNSYEQYF	TGTGCCAGCAGCCCCCCCCCGGGACAGAACTCCTACGAGCAGTACTTC
NA	TRBV28	TRBJ2-1	TRBD2	CASQAVSGRVDEQFF	TGTGCCAGCCAAGCTGTTAGCGGGCGGGTAGATGAGCAGTTCTTC
NA	TRBV28	TRBJ2-3	TRBD2	CASSPAGVGTDTQYF	TGTGCCAGCAGTCCAGCGGGAGTCGGCACAGATACGCAGTATTTT
NA	TRBV7-2	TRBJ2-3	TRBD2	CASSLAPLRAGGRGTDTQYF	TGTGCCAGCAGCTTAGCCCCTCTCAGAGCGGGAGGGCGGGGGACAGATACGCAGTATTTT
NA	TRBV12-5	TRBJ2-5	TRBD2	CASGLKTSGLPETQYF	TGTGCTAGTGGTTTGAAAACTAGCGGACTACCAGAGACCCAGTACTTC
NA	TRBV7-6	TRBJ2-5	TRBD1	CASSHGQDQETQYF	TGTGCCAGCAGCCATGGACAGGACCAAGAGACCCAGTACTTC
NA	TRBV28	TRBJ2-7	TRBD1	CASRSGTGLIGWDF	TGTGCCAGCAGGTCCGGGACAGGGTTGATTGGTTGGGACTTC
NA	TRBV28	TRBJ2-1	NA	CASSPPDAGYNEQFF	TGTGCCAGCAGTCCCCCTGATGCGGGCTACAATGAGCAGTTCTTC
once	TRBV5-4	TRBJ2-7	TRBD2	CASSDGLAATYEQYF	TGTGCCAGCAGCGACGGACTAGCGGCGACCTACGAGCAGTACTTC
NA	TRBV30	TRBJ2-7	TRBD1	CAWTAYTEQGQSSSYEQYF	TGTGCCTGGACCGCCTATACGGAACAGGGACAGAGTAGCTCCTACGAGCAGTACTTC
NA	TRBV6-4	TRBJ2-2	TRBD1	CASSDWDRGNTGELFF	TGTGCCAGCAGTGACTGGGACAGAGGGAACACCGGGGAGCTGTTTTTT
few	TRBV2	TRBJ2-6	NA	CASSESRASGANVLTF	TGTGCCAGCAGTGAATCGAGGGCCTCTGGGGCCAACGTCCTGACTTTC
few	TRBV6-1	TRBJ2-6	NA	CASIARGANVLTF	TGTGCCAGCATTGCTCGAGGGGCCAACGTCCTGACTTTC
NA	TRBV15	TRBJ2-7	TRBD2	CATSRGGSGYEQYF	TGTGCCACCAGCAGAGGCGGGAGCGGTTACGAGCAGTACTTC
NA	TRBV27	TRBJ1-5	NA	CASSSFEGFDQPQHF	TGTGCCAGCAGTTCCTTTGAAGGGTTTGATCAGCCCCAGCATTTT
NA	TRBV7-3	TRBJ2-5	TRBD2	CASSLGGRASETQYF	TGTGCCAGCAGCTTAGGCGGGAGGGCCTCAGAGACCCAGTACTTC
NA	TRBV6-5	TRBJ2-4	NA	CASSLLGSKNIQYF	TGTGCCAGCAGTTTGCTGGGGAGCAAAAACATTCAGTACTTC